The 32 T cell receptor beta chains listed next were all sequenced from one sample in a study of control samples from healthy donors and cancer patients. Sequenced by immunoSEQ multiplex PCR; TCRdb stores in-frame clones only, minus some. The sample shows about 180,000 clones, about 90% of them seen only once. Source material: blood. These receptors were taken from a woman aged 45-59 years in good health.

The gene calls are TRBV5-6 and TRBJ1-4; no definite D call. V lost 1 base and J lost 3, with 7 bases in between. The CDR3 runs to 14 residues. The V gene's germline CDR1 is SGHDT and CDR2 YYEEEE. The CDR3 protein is CASSLRPSNEKLFF. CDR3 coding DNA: TGTGCCAGCAGCTTGCGGCCGTCTAATGAAAAACTGTTTTTT. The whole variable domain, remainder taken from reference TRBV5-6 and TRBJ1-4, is DAGVTQSPTHLIKTRGQQVTLRCSPKSGHDTVSWYQQALGQGPQFIFQYYEEEERQRGNFPDRFSGHQFPNYSSELNVNALLLGDSALYLCASSLRPSNEKLFFGSGTQLSVL.

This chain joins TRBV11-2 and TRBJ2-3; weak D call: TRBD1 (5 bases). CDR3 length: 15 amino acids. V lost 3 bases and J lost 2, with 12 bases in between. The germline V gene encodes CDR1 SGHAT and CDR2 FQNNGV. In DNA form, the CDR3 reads TGTGCCAGCAGCTTTAGAAAGGGGCACACAGATACGCAGTATTTT. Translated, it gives CASSFRKGHTDTQYF.

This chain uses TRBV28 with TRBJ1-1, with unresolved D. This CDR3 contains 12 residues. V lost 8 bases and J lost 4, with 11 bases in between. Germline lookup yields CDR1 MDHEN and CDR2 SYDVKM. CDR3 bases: TGTGCCAGCTGTTCGACTCCCACTGAAGCTTTCTTT. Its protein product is CASCSTPTEAFF.

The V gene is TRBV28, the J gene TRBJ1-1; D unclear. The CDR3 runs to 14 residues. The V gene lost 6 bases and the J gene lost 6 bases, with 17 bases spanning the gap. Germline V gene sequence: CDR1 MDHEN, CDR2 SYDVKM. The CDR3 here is CASRPRNPSPEAFF. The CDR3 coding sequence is TGTGCCAGCAGACCGAGGAACCCGAGCCCTGAAGCTTTCTTT.

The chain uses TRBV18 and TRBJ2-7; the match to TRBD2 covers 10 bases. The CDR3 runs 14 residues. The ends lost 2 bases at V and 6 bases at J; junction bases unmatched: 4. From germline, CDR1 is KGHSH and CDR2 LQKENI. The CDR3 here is CASSPGLAAFEQYF. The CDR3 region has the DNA TGTGCCAGCTCACCAGGACTAGCGGCATTCGAGCAGTACTTC.

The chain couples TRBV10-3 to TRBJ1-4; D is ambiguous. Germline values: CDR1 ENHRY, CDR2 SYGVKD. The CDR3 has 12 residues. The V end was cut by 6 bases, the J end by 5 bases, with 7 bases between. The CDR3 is CAISGENEKLFF. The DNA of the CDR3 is TGTGCCATCAGCGGGGAGAATGAAAAACTGTTTTTT.

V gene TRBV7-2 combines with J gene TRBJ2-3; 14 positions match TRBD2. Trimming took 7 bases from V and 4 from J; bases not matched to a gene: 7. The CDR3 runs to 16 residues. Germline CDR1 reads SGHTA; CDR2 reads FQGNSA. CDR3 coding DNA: TGTGCCAGCATCCCAGGGACTAGCGGGAGTGCAGATACGCAGTATTTT. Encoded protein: CASIPGTSGSADTQYF.

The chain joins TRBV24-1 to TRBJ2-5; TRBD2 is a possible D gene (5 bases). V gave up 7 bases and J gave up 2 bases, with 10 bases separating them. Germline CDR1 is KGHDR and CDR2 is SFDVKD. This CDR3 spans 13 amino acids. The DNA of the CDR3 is TGTGCCACCAGACGAGGGCAGCAAGAGACCCAGTACTTC. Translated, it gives CATRRGQQETQYF.

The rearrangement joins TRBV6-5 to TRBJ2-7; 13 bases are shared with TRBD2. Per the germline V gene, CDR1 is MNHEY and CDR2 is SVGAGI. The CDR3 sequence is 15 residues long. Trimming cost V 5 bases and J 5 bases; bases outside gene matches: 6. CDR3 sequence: CASSKRLAGGDEQYF. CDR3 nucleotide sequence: TGTGCCAGCAGTAAAAGACTAGCGGGAGGCGACGAGCAGTACTTC.

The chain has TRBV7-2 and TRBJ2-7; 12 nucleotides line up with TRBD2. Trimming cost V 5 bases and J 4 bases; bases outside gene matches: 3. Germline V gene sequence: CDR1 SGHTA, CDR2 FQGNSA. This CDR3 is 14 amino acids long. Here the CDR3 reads CASSRTSGAYEQYF. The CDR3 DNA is TGTGCCAGCAGCCGGACTAGCGGGGCTTACGAGCAGTACTTC.

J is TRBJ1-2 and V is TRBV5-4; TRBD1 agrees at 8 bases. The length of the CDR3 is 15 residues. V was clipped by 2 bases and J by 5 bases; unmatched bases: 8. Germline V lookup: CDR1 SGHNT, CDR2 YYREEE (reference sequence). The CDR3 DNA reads TGTGCCAGCAGCTTATTTGGGACAGGTAGTTATGGCTACACCTTC. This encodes CASSLFGTGSYGYTF. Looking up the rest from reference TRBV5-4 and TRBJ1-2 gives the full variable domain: ETGVTQSPTHLIKTRGQQVTLRCSSQSGHNTVSWYQQALGQGPQFIFQYYREEENGRGNFPPRFSGLQFPNYSSELNVNALELDDSALYLCASSLFGTGSYGYTFGSGTRLTVV.

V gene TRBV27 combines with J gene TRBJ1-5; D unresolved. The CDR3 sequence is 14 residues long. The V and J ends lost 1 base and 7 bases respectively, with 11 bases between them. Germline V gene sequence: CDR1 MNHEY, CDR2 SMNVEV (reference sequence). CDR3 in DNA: TGTGCCAGCAGTTTATTGGGAACCTGGCAGCCCCAGCATTTT. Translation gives CASSLLGTWQPQHF.

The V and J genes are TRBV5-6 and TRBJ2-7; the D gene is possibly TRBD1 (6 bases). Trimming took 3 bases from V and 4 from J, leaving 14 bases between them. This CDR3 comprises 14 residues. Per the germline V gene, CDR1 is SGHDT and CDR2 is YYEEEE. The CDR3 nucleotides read TGTGCCAGCAGCTCGTCCCGGGACATTTACGAGCAGTACTTC. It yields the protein CASSSSRDIYEQYF.

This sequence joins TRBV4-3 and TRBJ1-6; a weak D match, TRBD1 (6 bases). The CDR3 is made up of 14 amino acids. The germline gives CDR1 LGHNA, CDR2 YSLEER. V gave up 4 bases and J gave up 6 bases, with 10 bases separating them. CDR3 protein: CASSLIQGNSPLHF. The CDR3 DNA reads TGCGCCAGCAGCCTCATACAGGGTAATTCACCCCTCCACTTT.

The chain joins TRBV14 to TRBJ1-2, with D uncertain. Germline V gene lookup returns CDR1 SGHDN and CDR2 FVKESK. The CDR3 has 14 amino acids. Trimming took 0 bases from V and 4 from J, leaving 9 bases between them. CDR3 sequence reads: CASSQDPGVYGYTF. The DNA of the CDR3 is TGTGCCAGCAGCCAAGACCCCGGGGTCTATGGCTACACCTTC.

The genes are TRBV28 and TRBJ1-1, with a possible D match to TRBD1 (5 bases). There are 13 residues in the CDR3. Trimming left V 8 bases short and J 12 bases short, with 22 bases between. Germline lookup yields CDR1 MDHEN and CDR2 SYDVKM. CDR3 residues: CASLQSGRGQTFF. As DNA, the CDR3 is TGTGCCAGCCTGCAATCTGGGAGGGGCCAGACTTTCTTT. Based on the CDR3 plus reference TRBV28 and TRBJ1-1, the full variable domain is DVKVTQSSRYLVKRTGEKVFLECVQDMDHENMFWYRQDPGLGLRLIYFSYDVKMKEKGDIPEGYSVSREKKERFSLILESASTNQTSMYLCASLQSGRGQTFFGQGTRLTVV.

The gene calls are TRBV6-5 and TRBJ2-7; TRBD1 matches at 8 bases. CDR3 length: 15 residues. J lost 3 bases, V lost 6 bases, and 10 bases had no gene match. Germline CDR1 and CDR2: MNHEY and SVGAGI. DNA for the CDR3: TGTGCCAGCAGCCGCCGGGACAGGCCATTCTACGAGCAGTACTTC. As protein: CASSRRDRPFYEQYF.

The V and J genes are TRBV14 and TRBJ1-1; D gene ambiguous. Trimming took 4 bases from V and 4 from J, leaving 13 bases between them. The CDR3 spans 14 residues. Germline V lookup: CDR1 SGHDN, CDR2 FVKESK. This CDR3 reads CASSRAYVGTEAFF. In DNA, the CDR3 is TGTGCCAGCAGCCGAGCATACGTGGGCACTGAAGCTTTCTTT.

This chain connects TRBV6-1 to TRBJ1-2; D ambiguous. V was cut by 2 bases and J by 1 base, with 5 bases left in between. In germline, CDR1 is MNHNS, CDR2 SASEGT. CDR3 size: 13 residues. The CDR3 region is CASSEMGNYGYTF. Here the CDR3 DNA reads TGTGCCAGCAGTGAAATGGGTAACTATGGCTACACCTTC.

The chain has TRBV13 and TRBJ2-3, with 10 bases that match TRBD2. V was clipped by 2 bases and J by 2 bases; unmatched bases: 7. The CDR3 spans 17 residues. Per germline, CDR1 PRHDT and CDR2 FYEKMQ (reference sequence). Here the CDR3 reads CASSLLTSGANTDTQYF. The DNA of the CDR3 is TGTGCCAGCAGCTTATTAACTAGCGGGGCTAACACAGATACGCAGTATTTT.

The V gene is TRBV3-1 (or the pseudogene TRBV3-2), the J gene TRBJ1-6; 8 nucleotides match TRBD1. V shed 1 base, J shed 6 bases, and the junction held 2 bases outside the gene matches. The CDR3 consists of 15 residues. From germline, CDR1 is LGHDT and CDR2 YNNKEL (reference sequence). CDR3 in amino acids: CASSQAGGSNSPLHF. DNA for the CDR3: TGTGCCAGCAGCCAAGCAGGGGGCTCTAATTCACCCCTCCACTTT.

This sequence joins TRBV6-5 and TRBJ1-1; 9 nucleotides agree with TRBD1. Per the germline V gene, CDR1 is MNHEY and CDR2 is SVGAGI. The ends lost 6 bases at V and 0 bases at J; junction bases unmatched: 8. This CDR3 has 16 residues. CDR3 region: CASSYRGTGLNTEAFF. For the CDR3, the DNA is TGTGCCAGCAGCTACCGAGGGACAGGGTTGAACACTGAAGCTTTCTTT.

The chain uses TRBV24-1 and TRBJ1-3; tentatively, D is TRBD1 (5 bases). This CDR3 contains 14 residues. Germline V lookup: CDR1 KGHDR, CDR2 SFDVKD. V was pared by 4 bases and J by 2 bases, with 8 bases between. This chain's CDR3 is CATSEGVTGNTIYF. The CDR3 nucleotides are TGTGCCACCAGTGAGGGGGTCACTGGAAACACCATATATTTT.

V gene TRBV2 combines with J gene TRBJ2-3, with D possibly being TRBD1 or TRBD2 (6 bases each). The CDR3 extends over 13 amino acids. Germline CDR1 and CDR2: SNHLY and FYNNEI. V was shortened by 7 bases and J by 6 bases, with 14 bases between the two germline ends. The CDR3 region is CASTLGGLDTQYF. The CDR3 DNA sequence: TGTGCCAGCACCTTAGGGGGGCTCGATACGCAGTATTTT.

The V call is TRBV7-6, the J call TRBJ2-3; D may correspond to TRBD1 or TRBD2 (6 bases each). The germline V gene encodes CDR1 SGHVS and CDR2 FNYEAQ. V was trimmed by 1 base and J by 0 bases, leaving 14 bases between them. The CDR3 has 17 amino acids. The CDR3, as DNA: TGTGCCAGCAGCTTAGACTTATCGGGGGCTAGCACAGATACGCAGTATTTT. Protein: CASSLDLSGASTDTQYF.

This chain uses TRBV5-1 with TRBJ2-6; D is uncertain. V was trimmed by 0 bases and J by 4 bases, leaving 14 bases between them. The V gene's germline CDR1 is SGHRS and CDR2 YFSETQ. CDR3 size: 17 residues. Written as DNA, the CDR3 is TGCGCCAGCAGCTTGGAAGTACTGGGGTCGGGGGCCAACGTCCTGACTTTC. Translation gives CASSLEVLGSGANVLTF.

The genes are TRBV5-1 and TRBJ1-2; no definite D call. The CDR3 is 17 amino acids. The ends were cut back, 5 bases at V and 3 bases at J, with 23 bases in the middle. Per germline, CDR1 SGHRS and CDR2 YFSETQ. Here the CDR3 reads CASRASQVQYPYYGYTF. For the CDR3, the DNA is TGCGCCAGCAGAGCATCCCAAGTACAGTACCCGTACTATGGCTACACCTTC.

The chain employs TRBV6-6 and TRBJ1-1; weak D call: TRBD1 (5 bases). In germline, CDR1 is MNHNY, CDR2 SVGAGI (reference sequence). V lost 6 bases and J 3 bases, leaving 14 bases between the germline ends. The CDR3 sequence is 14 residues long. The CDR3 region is CASRLTEGHTEAFF. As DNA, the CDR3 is TGTGCCAGCAGGTTAACAGAGGGGCACACTGAAGCTTTCTTT.

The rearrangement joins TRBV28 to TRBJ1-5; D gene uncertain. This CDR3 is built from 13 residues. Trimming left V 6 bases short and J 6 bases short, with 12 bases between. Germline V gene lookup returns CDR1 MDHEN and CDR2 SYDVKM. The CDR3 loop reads CASSLMDIQPQHF. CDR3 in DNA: TGTGCCAGCAGCCTCATGGATATTCAGCCCCAGCATTTT. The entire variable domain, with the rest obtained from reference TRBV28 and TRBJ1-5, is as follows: DVKVTQSSRYLVKRTGEKVFLECVQDMDHENMFWYRQDPGLGLRLIYFSYDVKMKEKGDIPEGYSVSREKKERFSLILESASTNQTSMYLCASSLMDIQPQHFGDGTRLSIL.

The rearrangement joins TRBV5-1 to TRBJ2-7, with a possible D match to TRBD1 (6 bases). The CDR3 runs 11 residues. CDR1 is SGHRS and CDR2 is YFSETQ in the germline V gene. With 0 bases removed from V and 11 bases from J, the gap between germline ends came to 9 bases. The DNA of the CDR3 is TGCGCCAGCAGCTTGGGGGACAAAGAGTACTTC. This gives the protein CASSLGDKEYF.

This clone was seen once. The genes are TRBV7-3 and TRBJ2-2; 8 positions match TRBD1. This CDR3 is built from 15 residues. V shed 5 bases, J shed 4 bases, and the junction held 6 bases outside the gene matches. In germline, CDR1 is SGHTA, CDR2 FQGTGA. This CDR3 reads CASSGNTGGTGELFF. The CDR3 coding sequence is TGTGCCAGCAGCGGAAATACAGGGGGCACCGGGGAGCTGTTTTTT.

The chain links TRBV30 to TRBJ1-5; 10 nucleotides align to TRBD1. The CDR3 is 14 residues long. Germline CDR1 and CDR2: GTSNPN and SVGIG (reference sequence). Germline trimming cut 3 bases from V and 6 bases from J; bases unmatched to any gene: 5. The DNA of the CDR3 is TGTGCCTGGAGCGGACAGGGGGGTCGTCAGCCCCAGCATTTT. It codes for CAWSGQGGRQPQHF.